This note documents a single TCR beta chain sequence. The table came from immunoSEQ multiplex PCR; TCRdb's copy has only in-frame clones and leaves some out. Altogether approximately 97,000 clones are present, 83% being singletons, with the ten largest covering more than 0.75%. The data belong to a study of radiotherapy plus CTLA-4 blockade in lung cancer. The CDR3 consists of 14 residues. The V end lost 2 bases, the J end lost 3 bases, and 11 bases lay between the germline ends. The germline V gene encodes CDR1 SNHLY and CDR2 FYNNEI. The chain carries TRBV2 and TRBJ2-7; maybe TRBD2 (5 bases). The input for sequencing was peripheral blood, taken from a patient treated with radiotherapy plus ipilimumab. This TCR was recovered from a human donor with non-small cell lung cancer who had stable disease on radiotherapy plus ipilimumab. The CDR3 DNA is TGTGCCAGCAGTGAATGGCCGGGGAGCTACGAGCAGTACTTC. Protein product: CASSEWPGSYEQYF.